The subject of this entry is one TCR beta chain. Its recognized antigen is unknown. A commercial ELISA kit detecting HCMV-specific IgG in serum was used to determine HCMV serostatus. Peripheral blood mononuclear cells were isolated from blood by Ficoll density gradient centrifugation. CDR1 and CDR2, per the germline V gene, are KGHSY and FQNENV. Reading from cysteine to phenylalanine, the CDR3 counts 15 amino acids. No DNA was logged. This record comes from a study of T cells expressing NK-cell markers (dated by TCRdb to between 2020 and 2021). Study-level background: Three sorted T-cell subsets (CD3+CD56+NKG2C+, CD3+CD56+NKG2C- and CD3+CD56-NKG2C+) from about 8 donors had their TCR beta-chain repertoires profiled. All eight donors whose samples were sequenced were randomly selected healthy volunteers, three of them men and five women. Sequencing of the libraries produced 2 x 150 bp reads on Illumina HiSeq 2000/2500, MiSeq or NextSeq. Among the eight sequenced donors, only one was HCMV-seronegative, while the other seven were HCMV-seropositive.

Sequencing was performed on an Illumina HiSeq 2000. TCR beta cDNA libraries were prepared using 5'RACE template switching, which introduced a universal primer site and unique molecular identifiers. Synthesis of cDNA was primed from the TCR beta constant segment and was followed by two consecutive PCR amplification steps. Concerning the study's data processing: MIGEC was used to demultiplex reads and group the reads by UMI, and MiTCR was used to assemble and quantify clonotypes. Only TCR cDNA sequences supported by at least two reads were kept to exclude erroneous sequences. Downstream repertoire analysis used the tcR package, and clonotypes were matched across fractions by CDR3 nucleotide sequence plus V segment. VDJmatch was used to annotate antigen specificity against VDJdb, with one amino acid substitution allowed in CDR3. TCRdb reprocessed the reads and lists each CDR3 protein sequence as a single entry, with no DNA. TCRdb, rather than the study authors, made the V and J calls. The sample table on file contains 300,000 to 450,000 distinct CDR3 sequences. The leading ten clones occupy 5.2% of the sample.

Overall study outcomes, separate from this receptor: Those dominant clonotypes were again the most abundant among CD3+CD56-NKG2C+ cells in a few donors, at about 28.3-65%. In a handful of donors, the dominant CD3+CD56+NKG2C+ clonotypes were found to rank among the top 10 CD8+ clonotypes and to make up roughly 1.0-7.5% of CD8+ T cells. It remained unclear whether the expanded NKG2C-expressing T cell clones were specific for HCMV antigens.

This sequence uses TRBV16 and TRBJ1-2; TCRdb indicates TRBD1, and absent DNA this call remains unverified. The sequenced sample consisted of blood T cells: a sorted CD56 or NKG2C T cell subset, CD4+ or CD8+ T cells, or bulk PBMC T cells (not recorded which). This TCR was sampled from a man between 18 and 69 years old in good health. CDR3 region: CASSPRQKANYGYTF.